A selection of T cell receptor beta chains follows, all from one sample in a study of long-term antiretroviral therapy in people with HIV. Measured with immunoSEQ multiplex PCR; TCRdb has only the in-frame clones, and not every one. Here the sample spans tens of thousands of clones, roughly nine tenths being singletons. Sequencing was performed on unsorted PBMCs, taken 3.1 years after starting antiretroviral therapy. Source of these receptors: a man aged 18 to 30 with HIV. The conserved cysteine and the conserved F or W are not part of the CDR3 here.

j_call: TRBJ2-5; v_call: TRBV5-1; cdr3_aa: ATPEDGLAGRKIQTPQY
j_call: TRBJ2-3; v_call: TRBV4-1; cdr3_aa: ASSQLGDGASGNLTDTQY
j_call: TRBJ2-7; v_call: TRBV5-4; cdr3_aa: ASSVGQNYEQY
j_call: TRBJ2-7; v_call: TRBV10-3; cdr3_aa: AISGQGGSYEQY
j_call: TRBJ2-2; v_call: TRBV5-6; cdr3_aa: ASSVAGFGELF
j_call: TRBJ1-1; v_call: TRBV5-1; cdr3_aa: ASSYSLGLTTEAF
j_call: TRBJ2-3; v_call: TRBV9; cdr3_aa: ASSPTLPAGVTDTQY
j_call: TRBJ1-1; v_call: TRBV7-9; cdr3_aa: ASSLTQGRPEAF
j_call: TRBJ1-1; v_call: TRBV7-2; cdr3_aa: ASSSSGTARGEAF
j_call: TRBJ2-7; v_call: TRBV4-1; cdr3_aa: ASSMGGGGSYEQY
j_call: TRBJ2-7; v_call: TRBV7-3; cdr3_aa: ASSLTRLAGEQY
j_call: TRBJ1-1; v_call: TRBV6-5; cdr3_aa: ASKIGGFHTEAF
j_call: TRBJ1-1; v_call: TRBV19; cdr3_aa: ASRTGATNTEAF
j_call: TRBJ1-1; v_call: TRBV6-6; cdr3_aa: ASSYGQVNTEAF
j_call: TRBJ2-1; v_call: TRBV25-1; cdr3_aa: ATSGQGFNEQF
j_call: TRBJ1-3; v_call: TRBV10-2; cdr3_aa: ASSDPWVGNTIY
j_call: TRBJ1-2; v_call: TRBV19; cdr3_aa: ASSQRQGDGYT
j_call: TRBJ2-2; v_call: TRBV19; cdr3_aa: ASSSSVGELF
j_call: TRBJ1-1; v_call: TRBV4-3; cdr3_aa: ASSQDLYTEAF
j_call: TRBJ1-2; v_call: TRBV27; cdr3_aa: ASSFYQEGYGYT